This T cell receptor (beta chain) appears in the sequencing data of a study of CD8 T cells in Susac syndrome. Sequencing of TCR beta, carried out with a high-throughput approach, was applied to CD8+ and CD4+ T cells from the blood. TEMRA cells were FACS-enriched, and CD8+ and CD4+ T cells were isolated negatively. The CDR3 spans 14 residues. V lost 1 base and J lost 6, with 14 bases in between. Germline CDR1 and CDR2: DFQATT and SNEGSKA (reference sequence). An amount of RNA that ranged from about 0.45 to 1 ug was reverse transcribed with random hexamers. TCR beta CDR3 was amplified by immunoSEQ covering 54 Vbeta and 13 Jbeta. TCRdb reprocessed the immunoSEQ multiplex PCR reads with MiXCR, giving one entry per CDR3 protein. The data show about 210,000 distinct CDR3 sequences, with 95% seen just once and less than 0.095% held by the top ten.

The rearrangement uses TRBV20-1 and TRBJ2-3; no clear D gene. What was sequenced was CD4+ T cells from PBMCs. The source is a human donor with multiple sclerosis. CDR3 sequence reads: CSARGTALGDTQYF. Written as DNA, the CDR3 is TGCAGTGCTAGAGGCACTGCCTTGGGGGATACGCAGTATTTT.